The entry below gives a single T cell receptor beta chain sequence along with its context. Its antigen remains unidentified. It was with a sample-barcoded 5' primer and a J-beta primer mix that a second PCR of roughly 7 to 12 cycles was run. TCRdb re-analysed the 5' RACE reads in MiXCR, keeping a single row per CDR3 protein. The profile shows over 450,000 distinct CDR3 sequences, less than 25% of them singletons. This CDR3 is built from 15 residues. V lost 6 bases to trimming and J lost 3 bases; unmatched junction nucleotides: 8. The record originates from a study of blood T cells in healthy people across ages. In the study overall: Every two T cells gave about one barcoded beta molecule via template switching.

Whole-study results and caveats: Estimates of diversity drawn from one million T cells were considered underestimates.

The same sample was also used in a study of T cells of mothers and their children. Per that study: Unrelated mother-child pairs always had slightly, but never significantly, lower normalized overlap than related pairs.

The J gene is TRBJ2-7, the V gene TRBV12-3 or TRBV12-4, with 10 bases aligning to TRBD2. The sequence came from a boy between 10 and 17 years old in good health. Sequencing was done on a sample of blood. In DNA, the CDR3 is TGTGCCAGCAGAGGGCTAGCGGGGGCTGGCTACGAGCAGTACTTC. Protein: CASRGLAGAGYEQYF.